The T cell receptor beta chain described here comes from a study of identical twins. General observations from the study: Twins shared beta out-of-frame sequences in excess, but this excess was weaker.

Points on this clonotype: Its target is not known.

One entry per CDR3 protein, called by TCRdb with MiXCR from the 5' RACE reads. The sample contains around 650,000 distinct CDR3 sequences, around 7.4% of which appear only once. The germline gives CDR1 LGHDT, CDR2 YNNKEL (reference sequence). V shed 6 bases and J 6 bases; nucleotides not matched to a gene: 11. The length of the CDR3 is 15 residues. These records were also assigned to another study, of yellow fever vaccine responses in identical twins. That study reports: Reports say the vaccine T cell response in twins looked partly convergent and partly personalized.

This sequence originates from a woman aged 18-29 years in good health. Sample: PBMCs. The chain couples TRBV3-1 to TRBJ2-3, with 8 bases lining up with TRBD2. The CDR3 sequence is CASRSGTRSTDTQYF. The CDR3 nucleotides are TGTGCCAGCAGGTCCGGGACTAGAAGTACGGATACGCAGTATTTT.